This T cell receptor beta chain was found in a study of glioma-infiltrating T cells after dendritic cell vaccination. At the level of the study: Dendritic cell vaccination trial patients had either newly diagnosed or recurrent glioblastoma. The vaccine used monocyte-derived dendritic cells pulsed overnight with autologous tumor lysate.

Libraries were prepared by immunoSEQ multiplex PCR; TCRdb keeps only in-frame clonotypes and omits some of them. Of over 70,000 clones in the sample, roughly 82% were seen once. Regarding the study as a whole: Longer survival after dendritic cell vaccination followed higher pretreatment TIL content.

For this clone: Its antigen is currently unknown.

In germline, CDR1 is SNHLY, CDR2 FYNNEI. With 5 bases clipped from V and 5 bases from J, the junction kept 8 bases outside the gene matches. The CDR3 length is 15 residues. This TCR was recovered from a human donor with glioblastoma. Sequences were derived from blood, sampled before dendritic cell vaccination. The J gene is TRBJ2-5, the V gene TRBV2; 10 bases line up with TRBD1. The CDR3 DNA reads as TGTGCCAGCAGTCCGGCGGGACAGGGGAGGGAGACCCAGTACTTC. This gives the protein CASSPAGQGRETQYF.